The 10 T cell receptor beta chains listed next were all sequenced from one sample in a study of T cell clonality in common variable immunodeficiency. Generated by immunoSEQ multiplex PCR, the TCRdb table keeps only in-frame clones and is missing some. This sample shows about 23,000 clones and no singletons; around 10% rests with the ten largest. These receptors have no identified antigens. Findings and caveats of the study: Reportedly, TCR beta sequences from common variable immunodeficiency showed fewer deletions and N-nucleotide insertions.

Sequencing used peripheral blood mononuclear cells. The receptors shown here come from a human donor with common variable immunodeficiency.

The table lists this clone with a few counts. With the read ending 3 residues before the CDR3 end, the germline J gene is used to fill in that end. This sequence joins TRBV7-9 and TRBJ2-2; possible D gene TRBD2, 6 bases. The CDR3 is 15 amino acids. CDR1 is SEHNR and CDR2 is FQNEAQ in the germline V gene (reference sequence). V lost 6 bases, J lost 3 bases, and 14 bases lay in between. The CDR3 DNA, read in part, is TGTGCCAGCAGAGGAGGGCAGGCCTACACCGGGGAG. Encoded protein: CASRGGQAYTGE. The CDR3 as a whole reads CASRGGQAYTGELFF.

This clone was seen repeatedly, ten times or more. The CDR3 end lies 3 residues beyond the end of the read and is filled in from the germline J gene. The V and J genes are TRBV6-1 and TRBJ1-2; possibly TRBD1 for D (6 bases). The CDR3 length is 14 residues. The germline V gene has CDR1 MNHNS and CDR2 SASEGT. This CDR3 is CASSEAGASWGYTF. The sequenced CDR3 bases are TGTGCCAGCAGTGAAGCGGGGGCCTCTTGGGGC.

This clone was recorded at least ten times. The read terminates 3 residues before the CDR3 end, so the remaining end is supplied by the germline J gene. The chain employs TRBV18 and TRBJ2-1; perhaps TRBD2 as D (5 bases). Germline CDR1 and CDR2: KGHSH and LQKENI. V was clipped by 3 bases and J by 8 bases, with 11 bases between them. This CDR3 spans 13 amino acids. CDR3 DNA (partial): TGTGCCAGCTCACCGGAAGCGGCGGATGAG. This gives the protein CASSPEAADE. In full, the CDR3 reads CASSPEAADEQFF.

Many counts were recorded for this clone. The part of the CDR3 DNA that was read is TGTGCCAGCAGCTTAGGAGCGGGGACCAGCAATGAG. Translating gives CASSLGAGTSNE. The whole CDR3 protein is CASSLGAGTSNEQFF. The chain employs TRBV7-9 and TRBJ2-1; 7 bases match TRBD2. Coverage ceases 3 residues before the CDR3 finishes, and the germline J gene fills in the end. Trimming took 1 base from V and 6 from J; bases not matched to a gene: 6. This CDR3 is 15 amino acids long. Germline CDR1 SEHNR, CDR2 FQNEAQ (reference sequence).

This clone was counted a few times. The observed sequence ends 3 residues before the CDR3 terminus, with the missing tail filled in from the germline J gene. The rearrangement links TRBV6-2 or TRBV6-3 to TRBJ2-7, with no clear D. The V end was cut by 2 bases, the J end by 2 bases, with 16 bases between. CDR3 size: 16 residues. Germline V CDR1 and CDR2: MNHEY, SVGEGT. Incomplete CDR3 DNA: TGTGCCAGCAGTTACCCTGAGTACAGTACCACCTACGAG. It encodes CASSYPEYSTTYE. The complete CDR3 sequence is CASSYPEYSTTYEQYF.

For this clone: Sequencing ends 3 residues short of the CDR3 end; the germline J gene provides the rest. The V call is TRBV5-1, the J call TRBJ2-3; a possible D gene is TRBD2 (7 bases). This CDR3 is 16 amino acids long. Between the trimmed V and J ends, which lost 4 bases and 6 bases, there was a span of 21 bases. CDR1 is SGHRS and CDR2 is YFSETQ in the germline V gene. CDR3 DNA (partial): TGCGCCAGCAGCGGGATTAAGTCGGGGGGCCTGGATACG. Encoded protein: CASSGIKSGGLDT. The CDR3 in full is CASSGIKSGGLDTQYF.

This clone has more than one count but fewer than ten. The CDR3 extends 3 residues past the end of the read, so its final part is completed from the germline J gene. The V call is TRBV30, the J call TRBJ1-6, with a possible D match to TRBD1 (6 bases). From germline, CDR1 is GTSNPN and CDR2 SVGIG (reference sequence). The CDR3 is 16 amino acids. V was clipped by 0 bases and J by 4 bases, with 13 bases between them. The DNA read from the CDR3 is TGTGCCTGGAGTGTCCCAGGGACACAGTATAATTCACCC. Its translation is CAWSVPGTQYNSP. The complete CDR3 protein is CAWSVPGTQYNSPLHF.

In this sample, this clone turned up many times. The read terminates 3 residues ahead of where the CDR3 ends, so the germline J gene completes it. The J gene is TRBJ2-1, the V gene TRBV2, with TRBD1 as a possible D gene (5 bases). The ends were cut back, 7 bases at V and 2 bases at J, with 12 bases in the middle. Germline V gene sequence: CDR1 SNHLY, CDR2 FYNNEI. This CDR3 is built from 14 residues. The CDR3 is CASIGVATYNEQFF. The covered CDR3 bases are TGTGCCAGCATAGGGGTAGCAACCTACAATGAG.

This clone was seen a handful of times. Partial CDR3 DNA: TGCAGTGCTAGGCCCTCCGGCCGGGGGACTGAA. Translated, it gives CSARPSGRGTE. The CDR3 in full is CSARPSGRGTEAFF. The rearrangement uses TRBV20-1 and TRBJ1-1, with D possibly matching TRBD1 (5 bases). The CDR3 goes on 3 residues after the read ends, and that part is filled in from the germline J gene. Germline CDR1 and CDR2: DFQATT and SNEGSKA (reference sequence). V gave up 3 bases and J gave up 5 bases, with 16 bases separating them. This CDR3 has 14 amino acids.

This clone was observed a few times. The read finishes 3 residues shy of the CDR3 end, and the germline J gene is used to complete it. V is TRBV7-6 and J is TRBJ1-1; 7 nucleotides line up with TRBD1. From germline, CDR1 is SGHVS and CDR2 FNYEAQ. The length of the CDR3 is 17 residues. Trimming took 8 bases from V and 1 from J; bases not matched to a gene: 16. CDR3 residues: CASSPVEGRGANTEAFF. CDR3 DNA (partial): TGTGCCAGCTCCCCGGTAGAGGGCAGGGGGGCGAACACTGAA.